This T cell receptor beta chain was sequenced during a study of T cell repertoires in cytomegalovirus infection. This clonotype has at least ten counts. TCRdb reprocessed the reads with MiXCR, giving one entry per CDR3 protein. The top ten clones hold about 4.6% of a sample with roughly 200,000 distinct CDR3 sequences, roughly 9.8% of them seen once. This CDR3 region has 16 residues. V was clipped by 0 bases and J by 2 bases; unmatched bases: 1. Germline-derived CDR1 and CDR2 are SGHTA and FQGTGA. The sample taken for sequencing was PBMCs. The receptor's source is a human donor in good health (CMV status not recorded). Some clones in this sample may be carry-over from other donors' samples. The chain recombines TRBV7-3 with TRBJ2-7, with 13 positions matching TRBD2. In nucleotides, the CDR3 is TGTGCCAGCAGCTTAACTGGGACTAGCGGGGCCTACGAGCAGTACTTC. It codes for CASSLTGTSGAYEQYF.